One and the same sample provided the 5 T cell receptor beta chains below, sequenced in a study of T cell changes during pregnancy in multiple sclerosis. Profiled with immunoSEQ multiplex PCR; TCRdb holds only in-frame clones, not every one. The sample lists just over 40,000 clones; approximately 88% were seen once. The sample was peripheral blood, taken in the first trimester of pregnancy. These receptors were obtained from a female donor in good health, enrolled as a control in a pregnancy study.

This clone was seen a single time. The chain recombines TRBV6-5 with TRBJ1-1; D may be TRBD1 (6 bases). CDR1 is MNHEY, CDR2 SVGAGI, per germline. CDR3 size: 15 residues. Trimming left V 6 bases short and J 0 bases short, with 14 bases between. CDR3 coding DNA: TGTGCCAGCAGCCGCCCGGGACACATGAACACTGAAGCTTTCTTT. Protein product: CASSRPGHMNTEAFF.

The chain carries TRBV28 and TRBJ2-7; TRBD2 might be the D (5 bases). Trimming stripped 5 bases from V and 5 bases from J, with 16 bases between. From germline, CDR1 is MDHEN and CDR2 SYDVKM. The CDR3 consists of 14 residues. The CDR3 DNA sequence: TGTGCCAGCAGTCTGGGAGTCCGTCCCAACGAGCAGTACTTC. Translation gives CASSLGVRPNEQYF.

The gene calls are TRBV27 and TRBJ2-1; the match to TRBD2 covers 11 bases. This CDR3 spans 15 amino acids. J gave up 4 bases and V 6 bases, and 5 bases lay outside the gene matches. Germline lookup yields CDR1 MNHEY and CDR2 SMNVEV (reference sequence). The CDR3 sequence is CASRTGTSGYNEQFF. DNA for the CDR3: TGTGCCAGCAGAACCGGGACTAGCGGATACAATGAGCAGTTCTTC.

This clone has just one count. The chain joins TRBV2 to TRBJ1-1; D is ambiguous. Germline CDR1 SNHLY, CDR2 FYNNEI. The CDR3 consists of 19 residues. The V and J ends lost 7 bases and 4 bases respectively, with 31 bases between them. CDR3 region: CASKGKTWRGQQSSTEAFF. DNA of the CDR3: TGTGCCAGCAAAGGAAAAACATGGAGAGGGCAACAGTCGTCCACTGAAGCTTTCTTT.

The J gene is TRBJ2-7, the V gene TRBV30; D ambiguous. Trimming removed 1 base from V and 2 bases from J, with 9 bases in between. CDR1 and CDR2 from the germline V gene are GTSNPN and SVGIG (reference sequence). The CDR3 consists of 13 residues. DNA for the CDR3: TGTGCCTGGAGTGACCGACACCCCTACGAGCAGTACTTC. Protein: CAWSDRHPYEQYF.